This TCR beta chain was obtained from a study of blood T cell repertoires in COVID-19 (TCRdb year 2020). The study in broad terms: The collaborator samples originated in the United States, Italy and Spain and spanned the acute and convalescent phases of COVID-19. The repertoires were released in a freely available public database intended as a resource for research on the immune response to SARS-CoV-2. HLA class I and class II types, where available, came from metadata supplied by the sample provider rather than from assay-based typing. The dataset comprised deeply sampled blood TCRbeta repertoires from subjects exposed to, actively infected with, or recovered from COVID-19. Sample metadata almost always included a de-identified subject ID, COVID-19 status, age in years and sex. The prospective study material was composed of cDNA or gDNA derived from T cells, B-cell-depleted T cells, or PBMCs. The samples were drawn from two sources: the first 160 participants of the ongoing ImmuneRACE study, and fewer than 1,500 subjects contributed by 6 global collaborators.

TCRbeta CDR3 regions were amplified from genomic DNA using the immunoSEQ Assay, a bias-controlled multiplex PCR. Per the authors' processing: Nucleated cell counts per sample were estimated from amplification of reference gene primers within the assay. To quantify the absolute abundance of each unique TCRbeta CDR3 rearrangement, sequence reads were collapsed and filtered. For each sample, productive Simpson clonality was calculated by taking the square root of Simpson's diversity index across productive rearrangements. This immuneACCESS table, as held by TCRdb, lists in-frame sequences with V and J called but not all clones. Of the missing ones, under half trace to an unresolved V gene in checked studies; the others have no known cause. Clone size and the V and J calls come from that table; the DNA yielded D and trimming. The sample records under 35,000 clones, nearly 80% of which are singletons. Roughly a third of the sample is held by the ten biggest clonotypes.

The CDR3 covers 15 residues, taking in both the cysteine and the phenylalanine. Here the CDR3 DNA is all that survives: 45 bases in frame from base 1. The CDR1 and CDR2 encoded by the germline V gene (reference sequence) are LGHDT and YNNKEL. The junction carries 9 bases between V and J, which are trimmed by 1 base and 0 bases respectively. Overall study outcomes, separate from this receptor: How much clinical and demographic metadata was included differed by source and by participant, and the metadata was provided uncurated.

The collaborating institutions used their own protocols to collect whole blood in K2EDTA tubes. For TCRbeta analysis, collaborator samples were shipped as frozen whole blood, as isolated PBMCs, or as DNA extracted from either sample type. This clone showed up many times. Its target antigen remains unknown. The record has no base qualities; no much larger clone is one base away. This receptor was obtained from a man at least 80 years old with acute or convalescent COVID-19. This chain is built from TRBV3-1 (or the pseudogene TRBV3-2) and TRBJ1-1; a confident D gene designation cannot be given. The sequencing sample was made of peripheral blood. CDR3 loop: CASSQGQVLNTEAFF. The nucleotides read TGTGCCAGCAGCCAAGGCCAGGTACTGAACACTGAAGCTTTCTTT.